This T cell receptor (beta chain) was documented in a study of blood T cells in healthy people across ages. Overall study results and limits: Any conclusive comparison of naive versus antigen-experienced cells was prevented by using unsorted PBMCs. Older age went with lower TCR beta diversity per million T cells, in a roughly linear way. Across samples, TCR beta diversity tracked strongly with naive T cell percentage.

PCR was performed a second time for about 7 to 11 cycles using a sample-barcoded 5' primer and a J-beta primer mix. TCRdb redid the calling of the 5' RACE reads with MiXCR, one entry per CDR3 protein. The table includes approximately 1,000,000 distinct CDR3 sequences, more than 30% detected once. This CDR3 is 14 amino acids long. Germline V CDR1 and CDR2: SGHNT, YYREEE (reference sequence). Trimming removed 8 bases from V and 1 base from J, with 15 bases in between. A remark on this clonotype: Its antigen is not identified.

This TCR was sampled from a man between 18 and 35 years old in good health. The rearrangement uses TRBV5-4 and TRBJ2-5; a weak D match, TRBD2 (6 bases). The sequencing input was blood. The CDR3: CASSGGGAQETQYF. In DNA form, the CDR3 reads TGTGCCAGTAGCGGAGGTGGGGCCCAAGAGACCCAGTACTTC.